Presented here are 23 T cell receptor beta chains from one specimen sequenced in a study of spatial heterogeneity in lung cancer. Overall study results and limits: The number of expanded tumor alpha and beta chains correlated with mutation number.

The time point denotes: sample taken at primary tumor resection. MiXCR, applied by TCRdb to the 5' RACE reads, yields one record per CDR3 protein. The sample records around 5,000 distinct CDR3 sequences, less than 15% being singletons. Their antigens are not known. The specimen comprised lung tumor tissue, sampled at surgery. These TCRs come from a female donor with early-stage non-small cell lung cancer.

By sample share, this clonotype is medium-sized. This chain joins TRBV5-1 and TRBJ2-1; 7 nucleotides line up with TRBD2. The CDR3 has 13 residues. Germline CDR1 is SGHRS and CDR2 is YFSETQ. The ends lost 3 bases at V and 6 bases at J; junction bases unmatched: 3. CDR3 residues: CASSWGGLNEQFF. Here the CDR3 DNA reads TGCGCCAGCAGCTGGGGGGGACTCAATGAGCAGTTCTTC.

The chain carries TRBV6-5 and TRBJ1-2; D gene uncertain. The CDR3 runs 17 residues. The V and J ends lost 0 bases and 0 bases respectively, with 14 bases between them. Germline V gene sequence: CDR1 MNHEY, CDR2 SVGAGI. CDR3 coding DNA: TGTGCCAGCAGTTACTCCCTCCACGGGAAAGCTAACTATGGCTACACCTTC. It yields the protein CASSYSLHGKANYGYTF.

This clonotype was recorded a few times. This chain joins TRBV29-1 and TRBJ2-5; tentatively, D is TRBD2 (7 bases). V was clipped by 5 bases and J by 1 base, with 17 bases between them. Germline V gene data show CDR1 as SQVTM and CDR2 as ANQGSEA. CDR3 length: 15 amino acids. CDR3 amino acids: CSVPGYRGGQETQYF. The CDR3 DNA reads TGCAGCGTTCCGGGATATAGGGGGGGCCAAGAGACCCAGTACTTC. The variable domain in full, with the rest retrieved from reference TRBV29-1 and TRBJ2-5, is SAVISQKPSRDICQRGTSLTIQCQVDSQVTMMFWYRQQPGQSLTLIATANQGSEATYESGFVIDKFPISRPNLTFSTLTVSNMSPEDSSIYLCSVPGYRGGQETQYFGPGTRLLVL.

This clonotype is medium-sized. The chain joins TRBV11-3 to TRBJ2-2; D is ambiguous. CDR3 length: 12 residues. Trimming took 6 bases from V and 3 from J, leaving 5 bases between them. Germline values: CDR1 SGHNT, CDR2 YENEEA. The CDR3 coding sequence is TGTGCCAGCAGTCGCTACACCGGGGAGCTGTTTTTT. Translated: CASSRYTGELFF. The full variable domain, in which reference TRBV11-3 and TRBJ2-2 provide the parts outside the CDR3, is EAGVVQSPRYKIIEKKQPVAFWCNPISGHNTLYWYLQNLGQGPELLIRYENEEAVDDSQLPKDRFSAERLKGVDSTLKIQPAELGDSAVYLCASSRYTGELFFGEGSRLTVL.

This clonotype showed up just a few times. The CDR3 bases are TGTGCCAGCTCAGATGATACTAGCTACAAGCGGAATGAGCAGTTCTTC. Protein product: CASSDDTSYKRNEQFF. The chain carries TRBV18 and TRBJ2-1; a weak D match, TRBD2 (6 bases). The CDR3 has 16 residues. Germline assignment: CDR1 KGHSH and CDR2 LQKENI. V was cut by 5 bases and J by 7 bases, with 21 bases left in between.

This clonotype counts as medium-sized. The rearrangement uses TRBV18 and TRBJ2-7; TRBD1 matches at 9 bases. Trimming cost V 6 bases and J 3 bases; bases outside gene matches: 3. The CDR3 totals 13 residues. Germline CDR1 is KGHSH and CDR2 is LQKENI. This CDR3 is CASSKTGGYEQYF. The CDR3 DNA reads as TGTGCCAGCTCGAAGACAGGGGGCTACGAGCAGTACTTC.

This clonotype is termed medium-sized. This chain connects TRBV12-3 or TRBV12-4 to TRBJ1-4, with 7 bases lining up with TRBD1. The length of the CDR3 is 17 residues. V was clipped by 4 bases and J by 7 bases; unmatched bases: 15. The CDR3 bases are TGTGCCAGCAGTTCAAAACTGGGGCTCCGGGACAGTGAAAAACTGTTTTTT. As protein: CASSSKLGLRDSEKLFF.

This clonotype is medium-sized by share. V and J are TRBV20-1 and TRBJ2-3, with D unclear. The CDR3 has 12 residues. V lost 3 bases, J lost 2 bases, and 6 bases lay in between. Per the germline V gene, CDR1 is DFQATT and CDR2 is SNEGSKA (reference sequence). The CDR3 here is CSARPTTDTQYF. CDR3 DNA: TGCAGTGCTAGGCCTACCACAGATACGCAGTATTTT.

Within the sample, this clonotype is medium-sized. CDR3 DNA: TGTGCCAGCAGCTTCACTAGCGGCCCTAAGTTCTTC. It encodes CASSFTSGPKFF. The genes are TRBV7-3 and TRBJ2-1; TRBD2 agrees at 8 bases. V shed 3 bases, J shed 14 bases, and the junction held 6 bases outside the gene matches. The CDR3 covers 12 residues. From germline, CDR1 is SGHTA and CDR2 FQGTGA.

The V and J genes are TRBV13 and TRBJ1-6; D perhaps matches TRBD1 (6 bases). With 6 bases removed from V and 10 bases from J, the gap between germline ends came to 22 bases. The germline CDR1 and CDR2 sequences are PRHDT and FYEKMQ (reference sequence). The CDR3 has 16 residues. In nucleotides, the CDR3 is TGTGCCAGCAGTACAGGACAGATAGCCTCTAACTCACCCCTCCACTTT. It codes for CASSTGQIASNSPLHF.

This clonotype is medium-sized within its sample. CDR3 protein: CATSDPDRYQETQYF. The CDR3, as DNA: TGTGCCACCAGTGATCCCGACAGATACCAAGAGACCCAGTACTTC. The V and J genes are TRBV24-1 and TRBJ2-5, with TRBD1 as a possible D gene (5 bases). Trimming removed 3 bases at V and 0 bases at J, with 10 bases between. Germline CDR1 is KGHDR and CDR2 is SFDVKD. This CDR3 spans 15 amino acids.

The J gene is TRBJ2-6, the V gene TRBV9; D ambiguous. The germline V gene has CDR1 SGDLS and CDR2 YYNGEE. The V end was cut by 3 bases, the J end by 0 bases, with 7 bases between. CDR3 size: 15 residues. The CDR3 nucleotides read TGTGCCAGCAGCGCTCGATCCTCTGGGGCCAACGTCCTGACTTTC. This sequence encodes CASSARSSGANVLTF. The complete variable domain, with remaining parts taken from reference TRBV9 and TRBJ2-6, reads DSGVTQTPKHLITATGQRVTLRCSPRSGDLSVYWYQQSLDQGLQFLIQYYNGEERAKGNILERFSAQQFPDLHSELNLSSLELGDSALYFCASSARSSGANVLTFGAGSRLTVL.

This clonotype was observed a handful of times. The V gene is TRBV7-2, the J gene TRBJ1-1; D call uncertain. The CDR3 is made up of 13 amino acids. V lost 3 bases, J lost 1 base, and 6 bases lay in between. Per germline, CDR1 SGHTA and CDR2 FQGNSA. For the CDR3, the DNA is TGTGCCAGCAGCTTTTCCCAGAACACTGAAGCTTTCTTT. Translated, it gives CASSFSQNTEAFF.

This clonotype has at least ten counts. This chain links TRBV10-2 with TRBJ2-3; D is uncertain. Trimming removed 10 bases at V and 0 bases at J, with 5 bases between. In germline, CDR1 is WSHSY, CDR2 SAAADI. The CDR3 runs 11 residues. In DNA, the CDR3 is TGCGCCACCTCAAGCACAGATACGCAGTATTTT. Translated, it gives CATSSTDTQYF.

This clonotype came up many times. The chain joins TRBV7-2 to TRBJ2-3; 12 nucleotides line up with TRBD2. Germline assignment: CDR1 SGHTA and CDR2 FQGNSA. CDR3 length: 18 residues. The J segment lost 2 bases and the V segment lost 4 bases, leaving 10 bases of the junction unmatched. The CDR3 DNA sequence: TGTGCCAGCAGCTCACTAGCGGGGGGCGCAACCCTCACAGATACGCAGTATTTT. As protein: CASSSLAGGATLTDTQYF.

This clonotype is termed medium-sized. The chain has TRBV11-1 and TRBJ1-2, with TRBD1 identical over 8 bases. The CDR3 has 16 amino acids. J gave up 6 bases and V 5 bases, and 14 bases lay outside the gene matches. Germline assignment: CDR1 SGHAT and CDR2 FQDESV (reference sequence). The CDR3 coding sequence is TGTGCCAGCAGCAGACCGGGACAGGCTAAGGGTAATGGCTACACCTTC. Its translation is CASSRPGQAKGNGYTF.

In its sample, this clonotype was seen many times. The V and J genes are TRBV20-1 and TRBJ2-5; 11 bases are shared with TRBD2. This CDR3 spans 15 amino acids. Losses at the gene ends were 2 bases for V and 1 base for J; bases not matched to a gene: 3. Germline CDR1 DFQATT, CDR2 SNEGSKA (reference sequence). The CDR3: CSARQLAGAQETQYF. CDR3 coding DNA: TGCAGTGCTAGACAACTAGCGGGGGCCCAAGAGACCCAGTACTTC.

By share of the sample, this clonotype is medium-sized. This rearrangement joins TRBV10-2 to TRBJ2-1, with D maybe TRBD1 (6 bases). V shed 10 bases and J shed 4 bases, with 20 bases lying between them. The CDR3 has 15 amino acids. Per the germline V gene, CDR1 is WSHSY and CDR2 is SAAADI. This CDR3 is CATTPAAGAYNEQFF. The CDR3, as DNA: TGCGCCACCACACCGGCGGCAGGGGCATACAATGAGCAGTTCTTC.

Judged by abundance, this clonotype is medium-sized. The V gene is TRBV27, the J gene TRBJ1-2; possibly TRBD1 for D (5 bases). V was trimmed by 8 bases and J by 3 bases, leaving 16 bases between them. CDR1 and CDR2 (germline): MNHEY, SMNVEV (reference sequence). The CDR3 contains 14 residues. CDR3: CASRRDGGDYGYTF. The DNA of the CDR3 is TGTGCCAGCCGCAGGGATGGCGGCGACTATGGCTACACCTTC.

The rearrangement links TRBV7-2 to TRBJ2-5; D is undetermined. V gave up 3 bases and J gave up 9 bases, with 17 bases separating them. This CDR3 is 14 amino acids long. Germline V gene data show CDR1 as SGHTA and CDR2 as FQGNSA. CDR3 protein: CASSFHGSPWAQYF. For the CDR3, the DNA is TGTGCCAGCAGCTTTCACGGTTCCCCCTGGGCCCAGTACTTC.

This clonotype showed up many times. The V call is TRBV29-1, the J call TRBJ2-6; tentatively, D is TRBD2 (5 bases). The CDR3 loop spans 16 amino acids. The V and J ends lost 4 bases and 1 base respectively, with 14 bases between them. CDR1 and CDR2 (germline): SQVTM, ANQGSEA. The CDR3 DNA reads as TGCAGCGTTGCGTACCGAGGGCTATCTGGGGCCAACGTCCTGACTTTC. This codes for CSVAYRGLSGANVLTF.

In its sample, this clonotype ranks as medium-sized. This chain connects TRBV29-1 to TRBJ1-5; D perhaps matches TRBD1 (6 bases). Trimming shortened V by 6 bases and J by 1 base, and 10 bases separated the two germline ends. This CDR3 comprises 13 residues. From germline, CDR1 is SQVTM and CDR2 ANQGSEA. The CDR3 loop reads CSVRTESNQPQHF. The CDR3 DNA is TGCAGCGTGAGGACAGAGAGCAATCAGCCCCAGCATTTT.

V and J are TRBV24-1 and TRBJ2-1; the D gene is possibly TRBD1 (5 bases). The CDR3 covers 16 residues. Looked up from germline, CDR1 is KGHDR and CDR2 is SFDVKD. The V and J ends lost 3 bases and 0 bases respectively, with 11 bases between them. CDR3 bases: TGTGCCACCAGTGATCTGACAGAGAACTCCTACAATGAGCAGTTCTTC. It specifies CATSDLTENSYNEQFF.